This TCR beta chain appears in the sequencing data of a study of cytomegalovirus exposure and HLA in healthy donors. Study results and caveats: A later analysis reportedly found that, within productive TCRs, an Asian-associated ancestry cluster had fewer N-insertions than the mean observed across the approximately 660 donors.

For this clone: Its antigen remains unknown.

Donors counted as nominally healthy when sampled, yet unrecorded immune exposures were likely. PCR employed 60 Vbeta and 13 Jbeta primers. The protocol was immunoSEQ multiplex PCR, while the TCRdb copy is restricted to in-frame clones and leaves out a portion. This sample yields 170,000 or so clones, of which roughly 81% are seen a single time; around 4.9% belongs to the top ten. Trimming took off 5 bases at V and 6 bases at J, with 14 bases between the two ends. CDR1 and CDR2 from the germline V gene are PRHDT and FYEKMQ (reference sequence). The CDR3 extends over 13 amino acids. The gene calls are TRBV13 and TRBJ2-7; the D gene is possibly TRBD1 (6 bases). The TCR comes from a girl between 10 and 17 years old in good health and CMV-seropositive. The sample was PBMCs. CDR3 region: CASSRDTGGEQYF. CDR3 coding DNA: TGTGCCAGCAGCCGGGACACGGGCGGCGAGCAGTACTTC.